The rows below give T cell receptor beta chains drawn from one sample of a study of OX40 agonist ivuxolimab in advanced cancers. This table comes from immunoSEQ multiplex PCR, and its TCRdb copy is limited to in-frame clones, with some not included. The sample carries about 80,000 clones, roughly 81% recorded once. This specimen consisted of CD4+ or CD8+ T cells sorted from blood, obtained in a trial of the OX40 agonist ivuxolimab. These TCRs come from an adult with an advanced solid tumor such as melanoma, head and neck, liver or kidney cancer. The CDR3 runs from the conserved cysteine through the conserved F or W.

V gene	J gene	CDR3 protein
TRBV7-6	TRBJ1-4	CASSLKAGPEKLFF
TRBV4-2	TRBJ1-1	CASSPGYGAEAFF
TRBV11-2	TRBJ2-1	CASSLPRTSGKNEQFF
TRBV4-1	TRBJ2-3	CASRRGLLTDTQYF
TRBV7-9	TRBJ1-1	CAMTGTGNTEAFF
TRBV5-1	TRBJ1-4	CASSLNPRTGNLGPNEKLFF
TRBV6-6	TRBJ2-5	CASSQTRETQYF
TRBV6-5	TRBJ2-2	CASRLRTGNTGELFF
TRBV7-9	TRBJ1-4	CASSQIYGTGDEKLFF
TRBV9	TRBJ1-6	CASSPRLNYNSPLHF
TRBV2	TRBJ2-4	CASRGLAGAINIQYF
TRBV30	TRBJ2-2	CACPRGGGMNTGELFF
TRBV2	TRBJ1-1	CASRGITEAFF
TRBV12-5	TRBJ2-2	CASVGAVETGELFF
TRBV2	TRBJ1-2	CASSYDSHGGYTF
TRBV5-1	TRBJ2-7	CASSLDPNSYGQYF
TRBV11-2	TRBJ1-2	CASSLWDGGYTF
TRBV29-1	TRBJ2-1	CSAGGRVYNEQFF
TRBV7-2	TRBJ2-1	CASSLRQGHEQFF
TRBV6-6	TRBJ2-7	CASSYSRTGSSYEQYF
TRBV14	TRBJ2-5	CASSRASRDWDYKETQYF
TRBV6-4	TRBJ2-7	CASSLTSGSGYEQYF
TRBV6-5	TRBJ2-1	CASRGTLARNEQFF
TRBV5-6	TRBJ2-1	CASSLIALAGGLAYNEQFF
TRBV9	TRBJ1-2	CASSVDGRVGDNYGYTF
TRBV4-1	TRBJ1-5	CASSQGLGGGGGPQHF
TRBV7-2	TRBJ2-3	CASSLEQGLSDTQYF
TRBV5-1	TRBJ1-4	CASSQGDKRDFEKLFF
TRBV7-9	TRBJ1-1	CASSLQGNTEAFF
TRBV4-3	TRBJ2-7	CASSQNRDITREQYF
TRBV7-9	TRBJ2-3	CASSPYGADTQYF
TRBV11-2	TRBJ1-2	CASSLDGTGQGDGYTF
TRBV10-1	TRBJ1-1	CASSDSRDRGTTEAFF
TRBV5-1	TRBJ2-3	CASSLLGSLSSTDTQYF
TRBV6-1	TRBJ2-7	CASTPSYEQYF
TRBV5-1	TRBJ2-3	CASSLVAGENTDTQYF
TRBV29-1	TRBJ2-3	CSVDDRGFTDTQYF
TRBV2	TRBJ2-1	CASSDSGDYNEQFF
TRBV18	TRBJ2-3	CASSPRGLITDTQYF
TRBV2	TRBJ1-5	CASSRSPGTGVNQPQHF
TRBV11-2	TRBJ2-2	CASSLGLGWANTGELFF
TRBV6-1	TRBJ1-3	CAVGGVSGNTIYF
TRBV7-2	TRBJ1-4	CASSPSRTINEKLFF
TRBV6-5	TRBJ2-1	CASSSRQAPYNEQFF
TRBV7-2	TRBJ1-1	CASSLVPGGNTEAFF
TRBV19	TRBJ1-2	CASSIADLNSHGYTF
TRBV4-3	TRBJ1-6	CASSQDWLNSPLHF
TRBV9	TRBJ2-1	CASSVVLAGLNEQFF
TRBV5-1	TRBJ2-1	CASSLGGSANYYNEQFF
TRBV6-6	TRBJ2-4	CASSLLGGGGNIQYF
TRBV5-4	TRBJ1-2	CASSLSRLDYGYTF
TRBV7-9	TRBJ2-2	CASRRDGELFF
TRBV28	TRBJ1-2	CASSSTRTWGYTF
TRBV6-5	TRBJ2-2	CASSYPPGELFF
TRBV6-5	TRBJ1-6	CASSYGNSPLHF
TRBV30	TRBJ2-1	CAWSRTGREFF
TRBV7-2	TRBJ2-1	CASSLDSGQYNEQFF
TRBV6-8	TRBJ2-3	CASSFYTSCGTDTQYF
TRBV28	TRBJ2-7	CASSLAGYSYEQYF
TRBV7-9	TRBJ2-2	CASSSPPGSAGELFF